These 5 T cell receptor beta chains were all obtained from the same sample, sequenced in a study of regulatory T cells in long-lasting Graves disease. Time point described: persistent/refractory GD, antithyroid drugs over 5 years with positive TRAb. PBMC-derived RNA was used for the TCR library. TCR beta libraries were built with iRepertoire HTBI primers and Arm-PCR of CDR3 regions. Each CDR3 protein is one row after TCRdb ran MiXCR on the multiplex PCR reads. The sample holds over 350,000 distinct CDR3 sequences, roughly 20% seen once. Sample: peripheral blood mononuclear cells (PBMCs), taken when the disease was refractory, from a patient treated with antithyroid drugs. Receptor source: a female donor with Graves disease.

A few counts support this clonotype. The V gene is TRBV20-1, the J gene TRBJ2-2, with 8 positions matching TRBD2. V gave up 1 base and J gave up 4 bases; unmatched junction bases: 14. Germline V gene sequence: CDR1 DFQATT, CDR2 SNEGSKA (reference sequence). The CDR3 spans 18 residues. CDR3 DNA: TGCAGTGCTAGAGCAGAGGAGGCGCTAGCGGGCCGCACCGGGGAGCTGTTTTTT. It is translated as CSARAEEALAGRTGELFF.

The chain is built from TRBV29-1 and TRBJ2-2, with D unclear. Germline loops: CDR1 SQVTM, CDR2 ANQGSEA. The V gene lost 7 bases and the J gene lost 6 bases, with 9 bases spanning the gap. This CDR3 is built from 11 residues. The CDR3: CSALDAGELFF. CDR3 sequence (DNA): TGCAGCGCTTTAGACGCCGGGGAGCTGTTTTTT.

This clonotype was detected only a few times. This chain connects TRBV20-1 to TRBJ1-4, with 8 nucleotides matching TRBD1. The CDR3 totals 14 residues. V shed 5 bases, J shed 7 bases, and the junction held 9 bases outside the gene matches. Germline values: CDR1 DFQATT, CDR2 SNEGSKA (reference sequence). This chain's CDR3 is CSASLLQGVEKLFF. The DNA of the CDR3 is TGCAGTGCTTCACTTCTACAGGGGGTTGAAAAACTGTTTTTT.

The J gene is TRBJ2-7, the V gene TRBV30, with D tentatively TRBD1 or TRBD2 (6 bases each). The V and J ends lost 7 bases and 2 bases respectively, with 15 bases between them. This CDR3 has 13 amino acids. Germline V gene data show CDR1 as GTSNPN and CDR2 as SVGIG (reference sequence). CDR3 region: CASLGGKAYEQYF. The CDR3 coding sequence is TGTGCCTCGCTAGGGGGGAAGGCCTACGAGCAGTACTTC.

V gene TRBV11-2 combines with J gene TRBJ1-5, with TRBD1 as a possible D gene (5 bases). Trimming took off 4 bases at V and 7 bases at J, with 14 bases between the two ends. CDR1 is SGHAT and CDR2 is FQNNGV in the germline V gene. This CDR3 comprises 14 residues. CDR3 amino acids: CASSSGAAGQPQHF. CDR3 bases: TGTGCCAGCAGCTCCGGGGCCGCGGGGCAGCCCCAGCATTTT.